The subject of this entry is one TCR beta chain. Germline and junction disagree at one end, which may indicate a read error. In the study's own analysis: Amplifying reference gene primers gave estimates of nucleated cell counts. Clones were read by immunoSEQ multiplex PCR, and TCRdb kept only the in-frame ones, dropping some. V, J and clone size were drawn from that table, and D and trimming were deduced from the DNA. This table has about 270,000 clones, approximately 83% appearing once. The CDR3 extends over 15 amino acids. CDR1 and CDR2 from the germline V gene are LNHDA and SQIVND (reference sequence). The data are from a study of blood T cell repertoires in COVID-19. Study background: Acute and convalescent COVID-19 samples came from the United States, Italy and Spain. T cells, B-cell-depleted T cells, or PBMCs supplied cDNA or gDNA.

This rearrangement joins TRBV19 to TRBJ1-3; D not resolved. What was sequenced was peripheral blood. The sequence came from a woman in her forties or fifties who had recovered from COVID-19. Here the CDR3 DNA reads TGTGCCAGTAGTATCTCCTCGGGTCCTGGGAACACCATATATTTT. Translating gives CASSISSGPGNTIYF.